Shown below are 8 T cell receptor beta chains from a single sample sequenced in a study of breast tumors, draining lymph nodes, adjacent tissues. Using its own MiXCR run on the multiplex PCR reads, TCRdb lists one record per CDR3 protein. This table has 85,000 to 120,000 distinct CDR3 sequences, about 31% appearing once. Breast cancer patients provided tissue from their axillary draining lymph nodes. Source material: axillary lymph node tissue. These receptors were collected from a female donor with breast cancer. Some clones in this sample may be carry-over from other donors' samples.

This clonotype has a count of ten or more. The V gene is TRBV19, the J gene TRBJ2-5; 7 nucleotides match TRBD1. With 4 bases clipped from V and 1 base from J, the junction kept 12 bases outside the gene matches. Germline assignment: CDR1 LNHDA and CDR2 SQIVND (reference sequence). CDR3 size: 17 residues. This chain's CDR3 is CASSSPRRDSFQETQYF. CDR3 sequence (DNA): TGTGCCAGTAGTAGTCCACGAAGGGACAGCTTCCAAGAGACCCAGTACTTC. Supplemented by reference TRBV19 and TRBJ2-5, the full variable domain reads DGGITQSPKYLFRKEGQNVTLSCEQNLNHDAMYWYRQDPGQGLRLIYYSQIVNDFQKGDIAEGYSVSREKKESFPLTVTSAQKNPTAFYLCASSSPRRDSFQETQYFGPGTRLLVL.

This clonotype was recorded at least ten times. J is TRBJ1-2 and V is TRBV3-1, with 7 bases fitting TRBD1. Germline V CDR1 and CDR2: LGHDT, YNNKEL (reference sequence). The CDR3 consists of 14 residues. V shed 3 bases, J shed 2 bases, and the junction held 3 bases outside the gene matches. CDR3 region: CASSHRTGNYGYTF. The CDR3 coding sequence is TGTGCCAGCAGCCACCGGACAGGCAACTATGGCTACACCTTC.

Worth noting for this clonotype: The conserved closing phenylalanine or tryptophan is absent in this CDR3, likely reflecting a read error. The chain combines TRBV5-1 with TRBJ1-6; 8 bases align to TRBD1. This CDR3 is built from 12 residues. Germline V gives CDR1 SGHRS, CDR2 YFSETQ. V was clipped by 4 bases and J by 12 bases; unmatched bases: 3. CDR3 sequence reads: CASSPDRGPLHL. As DNA, the CDR3 is TGCGCCAGCAGCCCCGACAGGGGACCCCTCCACCTT.

A note on this clonotype: A much bigger clone sits one base away, suggesting this may be a read error. This chain connects TRBV5-1 to TRBJ2-5; a weak D match, TRBD2 (6 bases). The length of the CDR3 is 11 residues. Trimming removed 0 bases from V and 9 bases from J, with 6 bases in between. Per the germline V gene, CDR1 is SGHRS and CDR2 is YFSETQ. CDR3 sequence reads: CASSLGGAQYF. The CDR3 DNA sequence: TGCGCCAGCAGCTTGGGGGGGGCCCAGTACTTC.

This clonotype was detected ten times or more. The J gene is TRBJ2-7, the V gene TRBV18; D is unresolved. This CDR3 has 15 residues. Between the trimmed V and J ends, which lost 5 bases and 3 bases, there was a span of 17 bases. Germline-derived CDR1 and CDR2 are KGHSH and LQKENI. The CDR3 region is CASSFRRSLNYEQYF. The CDR3 nucleotides are TGTGCCAGCTCATTTCGGCGCAGCCTTAACTACGAGCAGTACTTC.

The chain couples TRBV20-1 to TRBJ2-1, with D tentatively TRBD2 (6 bases). CDR3 length: 15 residues. Germline CDR1 is DFQATT and CDR2 is SNEGSKA (reference sequence). Trimming removed 0 bases from V and 10 bases from J, with 19 bases in between. The CDR3 region has the DNA TGCAGTGCTAGAGACTGGCGGGGAGTTGGGCGGGAGCAGTTCTTC. Its translation is CSARDWRGVGREQFF.

The chain couples TRBV5-1 to TRBJ1-1; TRBD1 matches at 7 bases. The CDR3 is 15 residues long. Unmatched junction bases numbered 10, after V lost 4 bases and J lost 4 bases. Germline V gene sequence: CDR1 SGHRS, CDR2 YFSETQ. The DNA for the CDR3 is TGCGCCAGCAGCACGGACAGGCCCGCTGGCACTGAAGCTTTCTTT. Its translation is CASSTDRPAGTEAFF.

This clonotype occurred many times. V usage is TRBV5-1 and J usage is TRBJ2-7; 8 positions agree with TRBD1. V was pared by 4 bases and J by 6 bases, with 9 bases of the junction left unmatched. This CDR3 contains 14 residues. Germline assignment: CDR1 SGHRS and CDR2 YFSETQ. The CDR3 DNA is TGCGCCAGCAGCCCCGGACAGGGTAGCATCGAGCAGTACTTC. Translation: CASSPGQGSIEQYF. Drawing the rest from reference TRBV5-1 and TRBJ2-7, the complete variable domain is KAGVTQTPRYLIKTRGQQVTLSCSPISGHRSVSWYQQTPGQGLQFLFEYFSETQRNKGNFPGRFSGRQFSNSRSEMNVSTLELGDSALYLCASSPGQGSIEQYFGPGTRLTVT.